The 26 T cell receptor beta chains below were found in one sample sequenced in a study of long-term antiretroviral therapy in people with HIV (dated by TCRdb to 2021 to 2024). The immunoSEQ hsTCRB v3.0 assay was used at survey level resolution to sequence the TRB variable region. The table comes from immuneACCESS by way of TCRdb, which keeps in-frame sequences with V and J called. Part of the clones is missing from these tables; in studies checked, under half for an unresolved V gene and the rest for unknown reasons. The sample table holds some 33,000 clones, of which 95% to 96% were seen once. The top ten clones comprise roughly 2.5% of the sample. Sequenced here: unsorted PBMCs, sampled 6.6 years after starting antiretroviral therapy. The origin of the receptors is a man aged 25-45 years with HIV.

The chain is built from TRBV10-3 and TRBJ2-1; D remains ambiguous. Germline CDR1 reads ENHRY; CDR2 reads SYGVKD. This CDR3 spans 13 amino acids. Trimming stripped 0 bases from V and 10 bases from J, with 10 bases between. The CDR3 DNA reads TGTGCCATCAGTGAGTCTGAAGTTCTGGAGCAGTTCTTC. Protein: CAISESEVLEQFF.

V usage is TRBV4-1 and J usage is TRBJ1-1; TRBD1 is a possible D gene (6 bases). The CDR3 is 14 amino acids. The V end was cut by 3 bases, the J end by 4 bases, with 12 bases between. The germline V gene encodes CDR1 MGHRA and CDR2 YSYEKL. DNA for the CDR3: TGCGCCAGCAGCCAGCGACAGGAGAGCACTGAAGCTTTCTTT. Its translation: CASSQRQESTEAFF.

The chain recombines TRBV7-6 with TRBJ1-1, with a possible D match to TRBD1 (5 bases). This CDR3 has 15 amino acids. Trimming removed 3 bases at V and 1 base at J, with 12 bases between. Per germline, CDR1 SGHVS and CDR2 FNYEAQ. CDR3 amino acids: CASSLVERGNTEAFF. CDR3 bases: TGTGCCAGCAGCTTGGTTGAGAGGGGGAACACTGAAGCTTTCTTT.

This chain joins TRBV7-6 and TRBJ2-7; 8 nucleotides align to TRBD1. V lost 5 bases and J lost 6; bases outside the gene matches: 3. Germline V gene data show CDR1 as SGHVS and CDR2 as FNYEAQ. The CDR3 is made up of 12 amino acids. The CDR3 DNA follows: TGTGCCAGCAGCCAAACAGGGGGCGAGCAGTACTTC. Translation gives CASSQTGGEQYF.

This chain connects TRBV5-1 to TRBJ2-5; unclear D gene. Per the germline V gene, CDR1 is SGHRS and CDR2 is YFSETQ. The CDR3 covers 14 residues. V gave up 4 bases and J gave up 3 bases, with 13 bases separating them. CDR3 sequence reads: CASSIVAEEETQYF. The CDR3 nucleotides are TGCGCCAGCAGCATAGTGGCAGAAGAAGAGACCCAGTACTTC.

This chain uses TRBV4-2 with TRBJ2-7; TRBD2 agrees at 11 bases. V was pared by 0 bases and J by 4 bases, with 2 bases of the junction left unmatched. The CDR3 has 15 amino acids. Germline V gene data show CDR1 as LGHNA and CDR2 as YNFKEQ. CDR3 sequence reads: CASSQEGLADYEQYF. The CDR3 bases are TGTGCCAGCAGCCAAGAGGGACTAGCGGATTACGAGCAGTACTTC.

The J gene is TRBJ2-5, the V gene TRBV11-2, with D perhaps TRBD1 (5 bases). Germline V gene sequence: CDR1 SGHAT, CDR2 FQNNGV. The V end lost 6 bases, the J end lost 2 bases, and 7 bases lay between the germline ends. The CDR3 has 12 residues. DNA of the CDR3: TGTGCCAGCAGGGACACTCAAGAGACCCAGTACTTC. This translates into CASRDTQETQYF. The full variable domain, in which reference TRBV11-2 and TRBJ2-5 provide the parts outside the CDR3, is EAGVAQSPRYKIIEKRQSVAFWCNPISGHATLYWYQQILGQGPKLLIQFQNNGVVDDSQLPKDRFSAERLKGVDSTLKIQPAKLEDSAVYLCASRDTQETQYFGPGTRLLVL.

The chain has TRBV29-1 and TRBJ2-1; D is possibly TRBD1 or TRBD2 (5 bases each). Looked up from germline, CDR1 is SQVTM and CDR2 is ANQGSEA. The CDR3 consists of 14 residues. Trimming removed 5 bases from V and 7 bases from J, with 18 bases in between. The CDR3 DNA reads TGCAGCGTTACCCTTGTGGGGGTGATGAATGAGCAGTTCTTC. This encodes CSVTLVGVMNEQFF.

This chain links TRBV13 with TRBJ1-2; D might be TRBD1 (5 bases). The ends were cut back, 0 bases at V and 8 bases at J, with 10 bases in the middle. CDR1 PRHDT and CDR2 FYEKMQ come from the germline V gene (reference sequence). The CDR3 is made up of 13 amino acids. The CDR3 reads CASSLGSGPGYTF. CDR3 sequence (DNA): TGTGCCAGCAGCTTAGGTTCAGGGCCCGGCTACACCTTC.

This rearrangement joins TRBV9 to TRBJ2-1; 8 positions match TRBD2. This CDR3 region has 15 residues. V trimming: 3 bases; J trimming: 5 bases; junction bases outside the gene matches: 7. Germline V gives CDR1 SGDLS, CDR2 YYNGEE. The CDR3 DNA reads as TGTGCCAGCAGCGCGGGAGGGGGGCTCGACAATGAGCAGTTCTTC. As protein: CASSAGGGLDNEQFF. Full variable domain (missing parts from reference TRBV9 and TRBJ2-1): DSGVTQTPKHLITATGQRVTLRCSPRSGDLSVYWYQQSLDQGLQFLIQYYNGEERAKGNILERFSAQQFPDLHSELNLSSLELGDSALYFCASSAGGGLDNEQFFGPGTRLTVL.

The chain recombines TRBV25-1 with TRBJ2-1, with D hard to call. The CDR3 contains 13 residues. Germline V lookup: CDR1 MGHDK, CDR2 SYGVNS. V was shortened by 8 bases and J by 0 bases, with 8 bases between the two germline ends. The CDR3 here is CASQDISYNEQFF. The CDR3 nucleotides are TGTGCCAGCCAAGATATCTCCTACAATGAGCAGTTCTTC. The entire variable domain, with the rest obtained from reference TRBV25-1 and TRBJ2-1, is as follows: EADIYQTPRYLVIGTGKKITLECSQTMGHDKMYWYQQDPGMELHLIHYSYGVNSTEKGDLSSESTVSRIRTEHFPLTLESARPSHTSQYLCASQDISYNEQFFGPGTRLTVL.

This clone was seen just once. The rearrangement uses TRBV6-6 and TRBJ2-3; D is undetermined. The CDR3 is 14 residues long. V lost 3 bases and J lost 2, with 9 bases in between. CDR1 MNHNY and CDR2 SVGAGI come from the germline V gene (reference sequence). The CDR3 region is CASSYPDSTDTQYF. CDR3 in DNA: TGTGCCAGCAGTTATCCGGATTCCACAGATACGCAGTATTTT.

The V and J genes are TRBV2 and TRBJ1-2; no definite D call. The CDR3 length is 13 residues. Looked up from germline, CDR1 is SNHLY and CDR2 is FYNNEI. The V end was cut by 2 bases, the J end by 5 bases, with 9 bases between. The CDR3 nucleotides are TGTGCCAGCAGTGAATTTTGGCAGTATGGCTACACCTTC. This gives the protein CASSEFWQYGYTF.

The chain recombines TRBV5-6 with TRBJ2-5, with 9 bases identical to TRBD1. This CDR3 is built from 15 residues. Germline assignment: CDR1 SGHDT and CDR2 YYEEEE. V gave up 4 bases and J gave up 3 bases; unmatched junction bases: 7. DNA of the CDR3: TGTGCCAGCAGCGCGACGGGACAGGGAAAAGAGACCCAGTACTTC. Translated: CASSATGQGKETQYF.

The chain couples TRBV11-3 to TRBJ2-3; TRBD2 aligns across 7 bases. The germline CDR1 and CDR2 sequences are SGHNT and YENEEA. The trim removed 5 bases at V and 0 bases at J, leaving 8 bases unmatched. CDR3 length equals 16 residues. CDR3 nucleotide sequence: TGTGCCAGCAGCCCTTCCTCTAGCGGTAGCACAGATACGCAGTATTTT. It translates to CASSPSSSGSTDTQYF.

The chain employs TRBV7-6 and TRBJ1-3; 10 nucleotides agree with TRBD1. CDR1 SGHVS and CDR2 FNYEAQ come from the germline V gene. J was trimmed by 0 bases and V by 2 bases; bases with no gene match: 1. This CDR3 contains 16 residues. Written as DNA, the CDR3 is TGTGCCAGCAGCTTAAGGGACAGGGGCTCTGGAAACACCATATATTTT. Its protein product is CASSLRDRGSGNTIYF.

The V gene is TRBV4-3, the J gene TRBJ1-2; possible D gene TRBD1, 5 bases. CDR1 and CDR2 (germline): LGHNA, YSLEER. The CDR3 spans 15 residues. The V gene lost 2 bases and the J gene lost 8 bases, with 18 bases spanning the gap. The CDR3 nucleotides are TGCGCCAGCAGCCAAAGAGACGGGGGGTTACGGGGCTACACCTTC. It specifies CASSQRDGGLRGYTF.

This chain connects TRBV19 to TRBJ1-1; a possible D gene is TRBD1 (5 bases). Germline assignment: CDR1 LNHDA and CDR2 SQIVND (reference sequence). V lost 0 bases and J lost 0, with 8 bases in between. The CDR3 contains 15 residues. The CDR3, as DNA: TGTGCCAGTAGTATAGATCGGGGGATGAACACTGAAGCTTTCTTT. As protein: CASSIDRGMNTEAFF.

This sequence joins TRBV4-1 and TRBJ2-2; tentative D call: TRBD2 (6 bases). Germline assignment: CDR1 MGHRA and CDR2 YSYEKL. The CDR3 contains 16 residues. The V gene lost 4 bases and the J gene lost 3 bases, with 15 bases spanning the gap. CDR3 residues: CASSPPSGRDTGELFF. CDR3 DNA sequence: TGCGCCAGCAGCCCCCCTTCCGGGAGAGACACCGGGGAGCTGTTTTTT.

The V and J genes are TRBV11-1 and TRBJ2-1; D not resolved. CDR1 is SGHAT and CDR2 is FQDESV in the germline V gene (reference sequence). V was pared by 5 bases and J by 1 base, with 6 bases between. The CDR3 loop spans 13 amino acids. The CDR3 sequence: CASSKRSYNEQFF. The CDR3 DNA is TGTGCCAGCAGCAAGAGATCCTACAATGAGCAGTTCTTC.

This clone was seen a single time. CDR3 coding DNA: TGTGCCAGCAGTCATTACCTACCGGGCTCCTCTGAGTTGAGCCTATACGAGCAGTACTTC. This translates into CASSHYLPGSSELSLYEQYF. V usage is TRBV2 and J usage is TRBJ2-7; D is unclear. CDR3 length: 20 amino acids. Germline V CDR1 and CDR2: SNHLY, FYNNEI. Trimming pared 5 bases from V and 4 bases from J, leaving 33 bases between.

V and J are TRBV25-1 and TRBJ2-1; 14 nucleotides line up with TRBD2. The ends lost 8 bases at V and 4 bases at J; junction bases unmatched: 7. The CDR3 runs 16 residues. CDR1 is MGHDK and CDR2 is SYGVNS in the germline V gene. CDR3 nucleotide sequence: TGTGCCAGCGCCGTTAGACTAGCGGGGGGGTACAATGAGCAGTTCTTC. As protein: CASAVRLAGGYNEQFF.

The rearrangement joins TRBV5-1 to TRBJ2-7; 8 bases map to TRBD1. Trimming took 5 bases from V and 2 from J; bases not matched to a gene: 9. Germline V gene data show CDR1 as SGHRS and CDR2 as YFSETQ. The CDR3 runs 15 residues. For the CDR3, the DNA is TGCGCCAGCAGTCCCGCTGCGGACAGGGCCTACGAGCAGTACTTC. The encoded protein is CASSPAADRAYEQYF.

The rearrangement joins TRBV5-6 to TRBJ1-6, with D possibly being TRBD1 (5 bases). Germline CDR1 and CDR2: SGHDT and YYEEEE. The germline V and J ends were trimmed by 2 bases and 6 bases, with 9 bases remaining between them. CDR3 size: 14 residues. Here the CDR3 reads CASSFGTVNSPLHF. Written as DNA, the CDR3 is TGTGCCAGCAGCTTCGGGACTGTTAATTCACCCCTCCACTTT. The whole variable domain, remainder taken from reference TRBV5-6 and TRBJ1-6, is DAGVTQSPTHLIKTRGQQVTLRCSPKSGHDTVSWYQQALGQGPQFIFQYYEEEERQRGNFPDRFSGHQFPNYSSELNVNALLLGDSALYLCASSFGTVNSPLHFGNGTRLTVT.

The chain couples TRBV2 to TRBJ2-2; no reliable D call. The ends were cut back, 11 bases at V and 1 base at J, with 11 bases in the middle. Germline lookup yields CDR1 SNHLY and CDR2 FYNNEI. The CDR3 totals 13 residues. The CDR3 spells CAFRLENTGELFF. In DNA, the CDR3 is TGTGCCTTCCGACTGGAGAACACCGGGGAGCTGTTTTTT. Looking up the rest from reference TRBV2 and TRBJ2-2 gives the full variable domain: EPEVTQTPSHQVTQMGQEVILRCVPISNHLYFYWYRQILGQKVEFLVSFYNNEISEKSEIFDDQFSVERPDGSNFTLKIRSTKLEDSAMYFCAFRLENTGELFFGEGSRLTVL.

This sequence joins TRBV7-2 and TRBJ2-2, with no clear D. Germline assignment: CDR1 SGHTA and CDR2 FQGNSA. The V end was cut by 2 bases, the J end by 4 bases, with 14 bases between. This CDR3 comprises 16 residues. The CDR3 loop is CASSLKPYSVTGELFF. DNA of the CDR3: TGTGCCAGCAGCTTAAAGCCCTATTCGGTCACCGGGGAGCTGTTTTTT.